A selection of T cell receptor beta chains follows, all from one sample in a study of T cell responses to AZD1222 COVID-19 vaccine. The method was immunoSEQ multiplex PCR; TCRdb's version includes in-frame clones alone and lacks a portion of them. The repertoire holds about 160,000 clones, with almost 90% as singletons. Specimen: peripheral blood, collected on day 0 of AZD1222 vaccination. The receptors were sampled from an adult in good health. The CDR3 runs from the conserved cysteine through the conserved F or W. Fields, in order: J gene, V gene, clone size, D gene, CDR3 protein, CDR3 DNA. D genes are given only for firm matches. Clone size is shown for a subset of rows, as once, few, many or a class of expanded clone.

TRBJ1-4 | TRBV24-1 | - | - | CATSDPNEKLFF | TGTGCCACCAGTGATCCGAATGAAAAACTGTTTTTT
TRBJ2-3 | TRBV5-1 | - | TRBD2 | CASSSLAVTPDTQYF | TGCGCCAGCAGCTCGCTAGCGGTGACCCCCGATACGCAGTATTTT
TRBJ1-1 | TRBV2 | - | - | CAIQDNSPNTEAFF | TGTGCCATCCAAGACAATTCGCCGAACACTGAAGCTTTCTTT
TRBJ2-1 | TRBV6-2/TRBV6-3 | - | - | CASSLVGGRGNFF | TGTGCCAGCAGTTTGGTGGGCGGGCGGGGAAATTTCTTC
TRBJ2-1 | TRBV6-1 | - | TRBD1 | CASSELTGGDRGNEQFF | TGTGCCAGCAGTGAACTCACAGGGGGAGACAGGGGAAATGAGCAGTTCTTC
TRBJ1-3 | TRBV2 | few | - | CASSELKFSGNTIYF | TGTGCCAGCAGTGAACTTAAGTTCTCTGGAAACACCATATATTTT
TRBJ1-5 | TRBV6-5 | - | TRBD1 | CASTLRQGGQPQHF | TGTGCCAGCACCTTACGACAGGGTGGGCAGCCCCAGCATTTT
TRBJ1-1 | TRBV5-8 | - | - | CASSLNRRGTEAFF | TGTGCCAGCAGCTTGAACAGAAGGGGGACTGAAGCTTTCTTT
TRBJ2-7 | TRBV20-1 | - | - | CSASPSRGDSYEQYF | TGCAGTGCTAGTCCTTCCAGGGGCGACTCCTACGAGCAGTACTTC
TRBJ1-1 | TRBV29-1 | - | - | CSVVETDTEAFF | TGCAGCGTTGTTGAGACGGACACTGAAGCTTTCTTT
TRBJ1-1 | TRBV19 | - | TRBD1 | CASSVPTGANTEAFF | TGTGCCAGTAGTGTCCCCACAGGGGCGAACACTGAAGCTTTCTTT
TRBJ2-2 | TRBV6-5 | - | TRBD2 | CASTQAGGTGELFF | TGTGCCAGCACCCAAGCGGGGGGCACCGGGGAGCTGTTTTTT
TRBJ1-4 | TRBV7-9 | - | TRBD1 | CASLSDRSNEKLFF | TGTGCCAGCTTGTCGGACAGGTCCAATGAAAAACTGTTTTTT
TRBJ1-2 | TRBV5-1 | - | TRBD1 | CASSFDREPGYTF | TGCGCCAGCAGCTTCGACAGGGAGCCTGGCTACACCTTC
TRBJ2-5 | TRBV11-3 | - | - | CASSLGDRLTQETQYF | TGTGCCAGCAGCTTAGGTGACAGACTTACCCAAGAGACCCAGTACTTC
TRBJ1-5 | TRBV4-1 | - | - | CASSNPARRGGQPQHF | TGCGCCAGCAGCAACCCGGCTAGACGAGGAGGTCAGCCCCAGCATTTT
TRBJ1-4 | TRBV14 | - | - | CASSLGIRATNEKLFF | TGTGCCAGCAGCCTAGGGATCCGGGCAACTAATGAAAAACTGTTTTTT
TRBJ1-3 | TRBV5-1 | - | TRBD1 | CASSLRTGRGNTIYF | TGCGCCAGCAGCTTAAGGACAGGCCGTGGAAACACCATATATTTT
TRBJ1-1 | TRBV30 | - | - | CAWLQGSTEAFF | TGTGCCTGGCTCCAGGGATCCACTGAAGCTTTCTTT
TRBJ2-7 | TRBV29-1 | - | TRBD2 | CSAGTSFYEQYF | TGCAGCGCGGGGACTAGCTTCTACGAGCAGTACTTC
TRBJ2-5 | TRBV7-9 | - | - | CASSLEESATQYF | TGTGCCAGCAGCTTAGAGGAGAGCGCGACCCAGTACTTC
TRBJ2-1 | TRBV5-4 | once | TRBD2 | CASHKAGVVNEQFF | TGTGCCAGCCATAAAGCGGGAGTAGTCAATGAGCAGTTCTTC
TRBJ1-4 | TRBV6-5 | - | TRBD1 | CASSPGQGREKLFF | TGTGCCAGCAGTCCGGGACAGGGGCGCGAAAAACTGTTTTTT
TRBJ1-2 | TRBV11-1 | - | TRBD1 | CASSPDRESDYGYTF | TGTGCCAGCAGCCCCGACAGGGAATCGGACTATGGCTACACCTTC
TRBJ1-1 | TRBV7-6 | - | - | CASSPGDAEAFF | TGTGCCAGCAGCCCGGGAGACGCTGAAGCTTTCTTT
TRBJ1-5 | TRBV20-1 | - | - | CSASAPLDQPQHF | TGCAGTGCTAGTGCCCCTTTGGATCAGCCCCAGCATTTT
TRBJ2-2 | TRBV5-1 | - | - | CASSPGTLRNKNTGELFF | TGCGCCAGCAGCCCTGGGACCCTGAGAAACAAGAACACCGGGGAGCTGTTTTTT
TRBJ2-1 | TRBV28 | - | TRBD1 | CASSLTTNRGRRYNEQFF | TGTGCCAGCAGCCTGACGACCAACAGGGGGCGAAGGTACAATGAGCAGTTCTTC
TRBJ1-1 | TRBV6-5 | - | TRBD1 | CASIKTAGGLAEAFF | TGTGCCAGCATCAAGACAGCAGGGGGATTGGCTGAAGCTTTCTTT
TRBJ2-3 | TRBV5-1 | - | - | CASSFGTGKTDTQYF | TGCGCCAGCAGCTTTGGTACAGGGAAAACAGATACGCAGTATTTT
TRBJ2-1 | TRBV6-5 | - | - | CASGGLEQFF | TGTGCCAGCGGAGGGCTTGAGCAGTTCTTC
TRBJ1-1 | TRBV4-2 | - | - | CASSHVGGTEAFF | TGTGCCAGCAGCCACGTTGGAGGCACTGAAGCTTTCTTT
TRBJ1-3 | TRBV30 | - | - | CAWSVEKISGNTIYF | TGTGCCTGGAGTGTCGAAAAGATCTCTGGAAACACCATATATTTT